These 17 T cell receptor beta chains share one sample of origin, sequenced in a study of blood T cell repertoires in COVID-19. Sequenced by immunoSEQ multiplex PCR; TCRdb stores in-frame clones only, minus some. The table records around 200,000 clones, 75% to 90% of them present only once. The sample consisted of PBMCs or T cells enriched from blood (not recorded which). These receptor sequences come from a man aged 35 to 55 who had recovered from COVID-19.

This clone was picked up one time. The chain joins TRBV18 to TRBJ2-7; perhaps TRBD1 as D (6 bases). Between the trimmed V and J ends, which lost 5 bases and 3 bases, there was a span of 11 bases. The CDR3 extends over 13 amino acids. CDR1 KGHSH and CDR2 LQKENI come from the germline V gene. DNA of the CDR3: TGTGCCAGCTCAGCCTCAGGGGTCTACGAGCAGTACTTC. Protein: CASSASGVYEQYF. Based on the CDR3 plus reference TRBV18 and TRBJ2-7, the full variable domain is NAGVMQNPRHLVRRRGQEARLRCSPMKGHSHVYWYRQLPEEGLKFMVYLQKENIIDESGMPKERFSAEFPKEGPSILRIQQVVRGDSAAYFCASSASGVYEQYFGPGTRLTVT.

The chain combines TRBV27 with TRBJ2-1; 8 nucleotides match TRBD1. The CDR3 sequence is 16 residues long. Germline values: CDR1 MNHEY, CDR2 SMNVEV (reference sequence). V dropped 5 bases and J dropped 4; count of bases not matched to a gene: 10. CDR3 nucleotides: TGTGCCAGCAGTCAGGGGCGGGACAGGCTATACAATGAGCAGTTCTTC. Protein sequence: CASSQGRDRLYNEQFF.

The chain has TRBV19 and TRBJ2-1, with D tentatively TRBD2 (7 bases). V shed 7 bases and J shed 1 base, with 20 bases lying between them. The length of the CDR3 is 17 residues. Germline V gene sequence: CDR1 LNHDA, CDR2 SQIVND (reference sequence). As DNA, the CDR3 is TGTGCCAGTATTTCTAGTACTAGGGGGGGTTCCTACAATGAGCAGTTCTTC. Its protein product is CASISSTRGGSYNEQFF.

This clone appeared a few times. The V and J genes are TRBV29-1 and TRBJ1-2, with 8 bases identical to TRBD1. The CDR3 spans 13 residues. Germline V gene lookup returns CDR1 SQVTM and CDR2 ANQGSEA. The V segment lost 6 bases and the J segment 8 bases; nucleotides outside the gene matches: 11. CDR3 bases: TGCAGCGTGCTACAGGGGGACCTTAGCGGCTACACCTTC. The encoded protein is CSVLQGDLSGYTF.

The gene calls are TRBV18 and TRBJ1-1, with D hard to call. The V end was cut by 2 bases, the J end by 3 bases, with 4 bases between. Germline loops: CDR1 KGHSH, CDR2 LQKENI. CDR3 length equals 12 residues. CDR3 residues: CASSPADTEAFF. The CDR3 coding sequence is TGTGCCAGCTCACCAGCGGACACTGAAGCTTTCTTT.

This clone has a single count. The CDR3 region is CASSLAGVNYGYTF. CDR3 DNA sequence: TGTGCCAGCAGTTTGGCGGGAGTAAACTATGGCTACACCTTC. The chain uses TRBV28 and TRBJ1-2; D remains ambiguous. This CDR3 region has 14 residues. Trimming cost V 3 bases and J 2 bases, with 10 bases left between them. Germline loops: CDR1 MDHEN, CDR2 SYDVKM.

The CDR3 DNA is TGTGCCAGCAGTTTAACATCCATCTCCTACGAGCAGTACTTC. Translation gives CASSLTSISYEQYF. The gene calls are TRBV28 and TRBJ2-7; D gene unclear. The CDR3 extends over 14 amino acids. Germline V lookup: CDR1 MDHEN, CDR2 SYDVKM. V lost 2 bases and J 0 bases, leaving 8 bases between the germline ends.

The chain links TRBV30 to TRBJ1-2, with D uncertain. The ends were cut back, 0 bases at V and 1 base at J, with 6 bases in the middle. This CDR3 spans 13 amino acids. CDR1 and CDR2 (germline): GTSNPN, SVGIG (reference sequence). The CDR3 DNA sequence: TGTGCCTGGAGTGTAACAGATAACTATGGCTACACCTTC. As protein: CAWSVTDNYGYTF.

V is TRBV13 and J is TRBJ1-2; no reliable D call. The germline gives CDR1 PRHDT, CDR2 FYEKMQ (reference sequence). This CDR3 region has 11 residues. Trimming left V 5 bases short and J 5 bases short, with 6 bases between. The CDR3 here is CASSRSYGYTF. As DNA, the CDR3 is TGTGCCAGCAGCCGTTCTTATGGCTACACCTTC.

The CDR3 region has the DNA TGCGCCAGCAGCCCGGGACTTTACACCGGGGAGCTGTTTTTT. Protein sequence: CASSPGLYTGELFF. The chain uses TRBV5-1 and TRBJ2-2; tentative D call: TRBD2 (6 bases). Trimming took 4 bases from V and 3 from J, leaving 10 bases between them. There are 14 residues in the CDR3. Germline values: CDR1 SGHRS, CDR2 YFSETQ.

The CDR3: CASRTGGSWNTEAFF. Here the CDR3 DNA reads TGTGCCAGTAGGACAGGGGGCAGCTGGAACACTGAAGCTTTCTTT. The J gene is TRBJ1-1, the V gene TRBV2; TRBD1 matches 11 bases. Germline trimming cut 9 bases from V and 1 base from J; bases unmatched to any gene: 7. The CDR3 contains 15 residues. Germline assignment: CDR1 SNHLY and CDR2 FYNNEI.

The chain joins TRBV11-3 to TRBJ1-1; D gene ambiguous. Germline values: CDR1 SGHNT, CDR2 YENEEA. The CDR3 totals 11 residues. With 3 bases removed from V and 8 bases from J, the gap between germline ends came to 7 bases. The CDR3 DNA reads as TGTGCCAGCAGCTTCTCGACAGAAGCTTTCTTT. Its protein is CASSFSTEAFF.

The genes are TRBV5-4 and TRBJ2-3, with a possible D match to TRBD2 (5 bases). The ends were cut back, 3 bases at V and 0 bases at J, with 11 bases in the middle. The CDR3 is made up of 15 amino acids. The germline CDR1 and CDR2 sequences are SGHNT and YYREEE (reference sequence). CDR3 sequence: CASSWAEGSTDTQYF. Here the CDR3 DNA reads TGTGCCAGCAGCTGGGCCGAGGGAAGCACAGATACGCAGTATTTT.

This chain links TRBV28 with TRBJ1-5, with 9 bases aligning to TRBD1. The germline gives CDR1 MDHEN, CDR2 SYDVKM. The CDR3 consists of 14 residues. Germline trimming cut 4 bases from V and 4 bases from J; bases unmatched to any gene: 2. CDR3 DNA: TGTGCCAGCAGTTCACAGGGGGCGAATCAGCCCCAGCATTTT. Its translation: CASSSQGANQPQHF. The complete variable domain, with remaining parts taken from reference TRBV28 and TRBJ1-5, reads DVKVTQSSRYLVKRTGEKVFLECVQDMDHENMFWYRQDPGLGLRLIYFSYDVKMKEKGDIPEGYSVSREKKERFSLILESASTNQTSMYLCASSSQGANQPQHFGDGTRLSIL.

The chain combines TRBV7-9 with TRBJ2-1; 7 bases match TRBD2. Trimming took 1 base from V and 7 from J; bases not matched to a gene: 7. The CDR3 covers 15 residues. Germline CDR1 SEHNR, CDR2 FQNEAQ (reference sequence). In DNA form, the CDR3 reads TGTGCCAGCAGCTTAGTGGCTAGCGGAACAAATGAGCAGTTCTTC. It specifies CASSLVASGTNEQFF.

The rearrangement uses TRBV29-1 and TRBJ2-5, with 8 bases identical to TRBD1. Germline CDR1 reads SQVTM; CDR2 reads ANQGSEA. The junction had 5 bases not matched to a gene; V was cut back by 8 bases and J by 3 bases. The CDR3 is 12 residues long. In DNA form, the CDR3 reads TGCAGCTCCGGGACAGGCGAAGAGACCCAGTACTTC. It encodes CSSGTGEETQYF.

This chain uses TRBV5-4 with TRBJ2-7; 11 bases agree with TRBD1. Trimming took 3 bases from V and 6 from J; bases not matched to a gene: 8. Germline V CDR1 and CDR2: SGHNT, YYREEE (reference sequence). The CDR3 spans 15 residues. Here the CDR3 DNA reads TGTGCCAGCAGCTGGACAGGGGGCTTTATGGGCGAGCAGTACTTC. This encodes CASSWTGGFMGEQYF.